One sample yielded the 11 T cell receptor beta chains listed below, sequenced in a study of control samples from healthy donors and cancer patients. Sequenced by immunoSEQ multiplex PCR; TCRdb stores in-frame clones only, minus some. The sample shows 150,000 or so clones, 80% to 95% of them seen only once. The material sequenced was blood. All receptors come from a man aged 18-30 years in good health.

The DNA for the CDR3 is TGTGCCAACCGAGGACAGGCAAACACCTACGAGCAGTACTTC. Its protein is CANRGQANTYEQYF. This sequence joins TRBV27 and TRBJ2-7; 7 bases agree with TRBD1. From germline, CDR1 is MNHEY and CDR2 SMNVEV (reference sequence). This CDR3 has 14 residues. V lost 10 bases, J lost 2 bases, and 11 bases stayed unmatched.

V gene TRBV28 combines with J gene TRBJ2-5, with a possible D match to TRBD1 (6 bases). This CDR3 has 13 amino acids. CDR1 is MDHEN, CDR2 SYDVKM, per germline. The ends were cut back, 1 base at V and 7 bases at J, with 10 bases in the middle. DNA for the CDR3: TGTGCCAGCAGTTTATCAGGGGCTGCGACCCAGTACTTC. Encoded protein: CASSLSGAATQYF.

The chain couples TRBV7-2 to TRBJ2-3; perhaps TRBD2 as D (7 bases). CDR3 length equals 14 residues. V shed 5 bases and J shed 4 bases, with 13 bases lying between them. Germline V lookup: CDR1 SGHTA, CDR2 FQGNSA. DNA of the CDR3: TGTGCCAGCAGCCTAGGGGGGGGCGCAGATACGCAGTATTTT. Translating gives CASSLGGGADTQYF.

J is TRBJ1-5 and V is TRBV27; no firm D call. Germline V gene sequence: CDR1 MNHEY, CDR2 SMNVEV (reference sequence). The CDR3 loop spans 14 amino acids. V dropped 10 bases and J dropped 8 bases, with 21 bases sitting between them. Here the CDR3 reads CATSPGGTPEPQHF. As DNA, the CDR3 is TGTGCCACCTCCCCTGGCGGTACCCCTGAGCCCCAGCATTTT.

This chain joins TRBV18 and TRBJ2-5; 13 nucleotides match TRBD2. After removal of 0 bases from V and 4 bases from J, the junction contained 8 bases not matched to a gene. Germline CDR1 and CDR2: KGHSH and LQKENI. The CDR3 sequence is 18 residues long. The CDR3 sequence is CASSPPGLAGTVLETQYF. The CDR3, as DNA: TGTGCCAGCTCACCACCGGGACTAGCGGGAACGGTCTTAGAGACCCAGTACTTC.

J is TRBJ1-1 and V is TRBV29-1, with D unclear. V shed 5 bases and J shed 3 bases, with 16 bases lying between them. Germline CDR1 is SQVTM and CDR2 is ANQGSEA. The CDR3 sequence is 14 residues long. The CDR3 bases are TGCAGCGTTTCGACCCGTCGGAGGGACACTGAAGCTTTCTTT. This codes for CSVSTRRRDTEAFF.

This rearrangement joins TRBV24-1 to TRBJ2-2; no clear D gene. The germline V gene encodes CDR1 KGHDR and CDR2 SFDVKD. Trimming cost V 1 base and J 4 bases, with 12 bases left between them. CDR3 length: 16 residues. For the CDR3, the DNA is TGTGCCACCAGTGATTTAAAAGGTCTCATCACCGGGGAGCTGTTTTTT. Amino acid sequence: CATSDLKGLITGELFF.

J is TRBJ1-2 and V is TRBV3-1 (or the pseudogene TRBV3-2); TRBD1 matches at 8 bases. V was clipped by 1 base and J by 0 bases; unmatched bases: 4. The germline V gene has CDR1 LGHDT and CDR2 YNNKEL (reference sequence). The CDR3 is made up of 16 amino acids. The CDR3 reads CASSQGQGWANYGYTF. Written as DNA, the CDR3 is TGTGCCAGCAGCCAAGGACAGGGGTGGGCTAACTATGGCTACACCTTC.

The V gene is TRBV6-6, the J gene TRBJ2-7, with D unresolved. The germline V gene encodes CDR1 MNHNY and CDR2 SVGAGI (reference sequence). The CDR3 extends over 14 amino acids. V was cut by 5 bases and J by 3 bases, with 14 bases left in between. In DNA form, the CDR3 reads TGTGCCAGCAGTCCCCCCGGGTTCGGCTACGAGCAGTACTTC. Its protein is CASSPPGFGYEQYF.

The chain uses TRBV2 and TRBJ1-1; tentatively, D is TRBD1 (5 bases). Germline lookup yields CDR1 SNHLY and CDR2 FYNNEI. This CDR3 contains 13 residues. V was shortened by 10 bases and J by 2 bases, with 14 bases between the two germline ends. CDR3 bases: TGTGCCACCTGGGGGAAGGGTAACACTGAAGCTTTCTTT. Protein: CATWGKGNTEAFF.

The chain recombines TRBV3-1 (or the pseudogene TRBV3-2) with TRBJ1-3; TRBD1 agrees at 7 bases. Trimming took 0 bases from V and 4 from J; bases not matched to a gene: 3. This CDR3 contains 15 residues. In germline, CDR1 is LGHDT, CDR2 YNNKEL (reference sequence). The CDR3 DNA follows: TGTGCCAGCAGCCAAGATGGGACAGAGGGAAACACCATATATTTT. The encoded protein is CASSQDGTEGNTIYF.